These 9 T cell receptor beta chains were sequenced from one sample in a study of blood T cells in healthy people across ages. A sample-barcoded 5' primer and a J-beta primer mix were used in a second PCR of about 7 to 12 cycles. A single record per CDR3 protein comes from TCRdb applying MiXCR to the 5' RACE reads. The sample carries hundreds of thousands of distinct CDR3 sequences, about 30% recorded once. Source material: blood. These receptor sequences come from a woman of 80 years or more in good health.

As DNA, the CDR3 is TGTGCCAGCAGCCCACGGGGGGAAAACTTAGCCAAAAACATTCAGTACTTC. Translated: CASSPRGENLAKNIQYF. This rearrangement joins TRBV13 to TRBJ2-4, with 7 nucleotides matching TRBD2. The CDR3 sequence is 17 residues long. The germline CDR1 and CDR2 sequences are PRHDT and FYEKMQ (reference sequence). V was clipped by 5 bases and J by 0 bases; unmatched bases: 10.

J is TRBJ2-2 and V is TRBV3-1; D might be TRBD2 (5 bases). V lost 6 bases and J lost 3, with 11 bases in between. This CDR3 has 14 amino acids. Germline V CDR1 and CDR2: LGHDT, YNNKEL (reference sequence). CDR3 nucleotides: TGTGCCAGCAGACCTGCTAGCTACACCGGGGAGCTGTTTTTT. Translation: CASRPASYTGELFF.

As for this clonotype: A clone one base away is much larger, so this may be a read error. This sequence joins TRBV4-3 and TRBJ2-7, with D possibly called TRBD1 or TRBD2 (5 bases each). The CDR3 spans 15 residues. The V gene lost 1 base and the J gene lost 5 bases, with 15 bases spanning the gap. CDR1 and CDR2 from the germline V gene are LGHNA and YSLEER. The CDR3 DNA is TGCGCCAGCAGCCAAGTGAGGGGAATCGGCCACGAGCAGTACTTC. Its protein product is CASSQVRGIGHEQYF.

This clonotype was seen repeatedly, ten times or more. The chain uses TRBV10-3 and TRBJ1-1; 7 bases are a match to TRBD1. Trimming took 3 bases from V and 1 from J; bases not matched to a gene: 5. Germline V gives CDR1 ENHRY, CDR2 SYGVKD. This CDR3 region has 15 residues. CDR3 region: CAISDSGQPNTEAFF. The CDR3 coding sequence is TGTGCCATCAGTGACTCGGGACAGCCGAACACTGAAGCTTTCTTT.

The chain has TRBV5-5 and TRBJ2-5, with TRBD2 as a possible D gene (7 bases). The V gene lost 7 bases and the J gene lost 3 bases, with 22 bases spanning the gap. The CDR3 is 16 residues long. The germline V gene has CDR1 SGHKS and CDR2 YYEKEE (reference sequence). The CDR3 DNA reads as TGTGCCAGCCTGAGGGGGGGGGCGACCTCGAAAGAGACCCAGTACTTC. This encodes CASLRGGATSKETQYF.

The chain combines TRBV12-3 or TRBV12-4 with TRBJ2-3; D remains unclear. Trimming took 2 bases from V and 0 from J, leaving 9 bases between them. The CDR3 runs 15 residues. DNA for the CDR3: TGTGCCAGCAGTTTAAGGCGGATAAGCACAGATACGCAGTATTTT. Its translation: CASSLRRISTDTQYF.

This clonotype was detected ten times or more. The DNA of the CDR3 is TGTGCCAGCAGAGGACTAGCGGGGGGGGCCCACAATGAGCAGTTCTTC. Its translation is CASRGLAGGAHNEQFF. J is TRBJ2-1 and V is TRBV6-6, with TRBD2 matching over 15 bases. The germline gives CDR1 MNHNY, CDR2 SVGAGI (reference sequence). V was pared by 6 bases and J by 5 bases, with 5 bases of the junction left unmatched. The CDR3 extends over 16 amino acids.

The J gene is TRBJ2-6, the V gene TRBV2, with D hard to call. Trimming cost V 6 bases and J 2 bases, with 20 bases left between them. The CDR3 covers 18 residues. Germline CDR1 reads SNHLY; CDR2 reads FYNNEI. The CDR3 DNA sequence: TGTGCCAGCAGGGCAGGATTCCTCCCTCGTCCTGGGGCCAACGTCCTGACTTTC. It encodes CASRAGFLPRPGANVLTF.

As regards this clonotype: A much larger clone differs from this one at a single base, so this may be a read error. The V call is TRBV6-2 or TRBV6-3, the J call TRBJ1-5; 8 nucleotides match TRBD1. The CDR3 spans 15 residues. CDR1 and CDR2 (germline): MNHEY, SVGEGT. CDR3 coding DNA: TGTGCCAGCAGTTCGTTGACAGGGGAGTATCAGCCCCAGAATTTT. This gives the protein CASSSLTGEYQPQNF.